This T cell receptor beta chain stems from a study of blood T cell repertoires in COVID-19. As for the study in general: Acute and convalescent COVID-19 specimens originated in the United States, Italy and Spain.

The CDR3 extends over 14 amino acids. Trimming left V 4 bases short and J 4 bases short, with 12 bases between. The germline CDR1 and CDR2 sequences are LNHDA and SQIVND (reference sequence). Here immunoSEQ multiplex PCR was the method, and the copy in TCRdb shows in-frame clones only, minus some. The sample carries some 140,000 clones, roughly 88% recorded once. The sample comprised peripheral blood. The rearrangement joins TRBV19 to TRBJ2-3; tentative D call: TRBD2 (6 bases). The receptor comes from a man in his sixties with COVID-19, enrolled during active disease. CDR3 sequence: CASSTGVSADTQYF. Here the CDR3 DNA reads TGTGCCAGTAGTACGGGGGTGTCCGCAGATACGCAGTATTTT.